This T cell receptor (beta chain) was sequenced in a study of type 1 and type 2 diabetes patients. Background on the study: Magnetic bead positive selection isolated CD4+ or CD8+ T cells from PBMCs.

Amplification started from genomic DNA. Amplification of the beta chain CDR3 used 30 forward and 13 reverse multiplex primers. TCRdb independently ran MiXCR on the multiplex PCR reads; one entry per CDR3 protein. Of about 250,000 distinct CDR3 sequences listed, 47% are singletons. V was clipped by 8 bases and J by 5 bases; unmatched bases: 1. CDR3 length: 11 residues. From germline, CDR1 is WNHNN and CDR2 SYGVQD (reference sequence). This clonotype was detected only a few times. No donor had another autoimmune disease or recent infection within four weeks. Each participant gave about 10 milliliters of peripheral blood.

The genes are TRBV10-1 and TRBJ2-7; TRBD2 matches 9 bases. This clonotype was obtained from a man aged 18 to 29 with type 2 diabetes. Material for sequencing was peripheral blood mononuclear cells (PBMCs). This CDR3 is CASGTSHEQYF. CDR3 nucleotide sequence: TGCGCCAGCGGGACTAGCCACGAGCAGTACTTC.